The clone carrying this T cell receptor beta chain was picked up many times. Antigen specificity is unknown. V was trimmed by 6 bases and J by 2 bases, leaving 12 bases between them. The CDR3 is made up of 14 amino acids. Germline CDR1 ENHRY, CDR2 SYGVKD. The sample belongs to a study of early T cells in non-severe SARS-CoV-2 infection. Study information: Alpha and beta chains were unpaired, from unsorted whole-blood bulk RNA.

Study-level results: Clonotype matching in VDJdb favored anti-spike CD8 responses and did not capture private and CD4 specificities.

Individual cDNA molecules each received unique molecular identifiers attached to them. TCRdb recomputed calls from the 5' RACE reads with MiXCR, one row per CDR3 protein. The table shows about 81,000 distinct CDR3 sequences, with more than 5% occurring only once. The rearrangement links TRBV10-3 to TRBJ2-3, with D possibly matching TRBD1 (6 bases). Specimen: whole blood. This receptor was obtained from an adult who was a healthcare worker with PCR-confirmed SARS-CoV-2 infection or an uninfected control (not recorded which). Here the CDR3 DNA reads TGTGCCATCAGCACACAGGGATACACAGATACGCAGTATTTT. Encoded protein: CAISTQGYTDTQYF.